This T cell receptor beta chain was captured in a study of T-cell reconstitution after alpha-beta-depleted transplantation in children. Molecular barcoding with unique molecular identifiers was used for the TCRbeta library. In TCRdb, the PCR reads were re-called with MiXCR into one record per CDR3 protein. The sample holds approximately 500,000 distinct CDR3 sequences, roughly 10% seen once. This clonotype has at least ten counts. The material was PBMCs, obtained before TCRalphabeta/CD19-depleted stem cell transplant. This TCR came from a child aged 2 to 10 with inherited bone marrow failure, due to receive a stem cell transplant.

The CDR3 sequence is CASSRLETQYF. CDR3 bases: TGTGCCAGCAGTCGACTAGAGACCCAGTACTTC. This sequence joins TRBV6-2 or TRBV6-3 and TRBJ2-5; unclear D gene. The CDR3 contains 11 residues. Trimming left V 5 bases short and J 4 bases short, with 5 bases between. Looked up from germline, CDR1 is MNHEY and CDR2 is SVGEGT.